This T cell receptor beta chain derives from a study of T cell responses to AZD1222 COVID-19 vaccine. Whole-study findings and limits: Repertoires in all cases were sampled only once the peak T cell response had passed. Targets within unmutated variant regions were reportedly found for nearly half of spike-specific TCRs. A rise in Spike-specific TCR breadth and depth followed two AZD1222 doses. Of the AZD1222 recipients, only five to seven were seropositive at baseline.

CDR1 is SGHAT, CDR2 FQNNGV, per germline. The CDR3 length is 15 residues. The J segment lost 7 bases and the V segment lost 7 bases, leaving 10 bases of the junction unmatched. This clone was recorded once. Its cognate antigen is unknown. Method: immunoSEQ multiplex PCR; TCRdb's copy keeps in-frame clones and lacks some. The sample lists some 150,000 clones, about nine tenths occurring once. The rearrangement links TRBV11-2 to TRBJ1-6; 7 bases agree with TRBD1. The sample in question was peripheral blood, obtained on day 0 of MenACWY control vaccination. This receptor was obtained from an adult in good health. This CDR3 reads CASKLDRVWNSPLHF. The DNA of the CDR3 is TGTGCCAGCAAGCTAGACAGGGTTTGGAATTCACCCCTCCACTTT.